This T cell receptor beta chain was identified during a study of blood T cell repertoires in COVID-19. Study context: Samples came from the United States, Italy and Spain, spanning acute and convalescent COVID-19.

With 2 bases removed from V and 10 bases from J, the gap between germline ends came to 12 bases. This CDR3 is built from 14 residues. Germline assignment: CDR1 MNHEY and CDR2 SVGEGT. Study processing details: Nucleated cell number was recorded as an estimate derived from reference gene primer amplification. Only in-frame clones appear in the TCRdb table, and some are missing; sequencing was by immunoSEQ multiplex PCR. V and J calls and clone size are copied from that table; D and trimming were computed from the DNA. Of more than 85,000 clones detected, about nine tenths appear once; the ten largest clones hold around 5.3%. This clone has a single count.

This receptor was identified in a woman aged 50 to 60 with COVID-19, enrolled during active disease. This chain uses TRBV6-2 or TRBV6-3 with TRBJ1-6, with D perhaps TRBD1 (6 bases). The sequenced material came from peripheral blood. For the CDR3, the DNA is TGTGCCAGCAGTTACGACAGGCTCCGGTCACCCCTCCACTTT. This translates into CASSYDRLRSPLHF.